This T cell receptor (beta chain) was recorded in a study of identical twins. The germline gives CDR1 SGHAT, CDR2 FQNNGV. The germline V and J ends were trimmed by 7 bases and 8 bases, with 17 bases remaining between them. The CDR3 contains 14 residues. TCRdb re-derived calls from the 5' RACE reads in MiXCR, one entry per CDR3 protein. The sample has some 1,600,000 distinct CDR3 sequences, about 31% seen once. The chain carries TRBV11-2 and TRBJ1-4, with D unresolved. The specimen sequenced was cord blood. The source is a newborn girl in good health. CDR3 nucleotide sequence: TGTGCCAGCACCTCACAGAAGTCGGTGGAAAAACTGTTTTTT. As protein: CASTSQKSVEKLFF.